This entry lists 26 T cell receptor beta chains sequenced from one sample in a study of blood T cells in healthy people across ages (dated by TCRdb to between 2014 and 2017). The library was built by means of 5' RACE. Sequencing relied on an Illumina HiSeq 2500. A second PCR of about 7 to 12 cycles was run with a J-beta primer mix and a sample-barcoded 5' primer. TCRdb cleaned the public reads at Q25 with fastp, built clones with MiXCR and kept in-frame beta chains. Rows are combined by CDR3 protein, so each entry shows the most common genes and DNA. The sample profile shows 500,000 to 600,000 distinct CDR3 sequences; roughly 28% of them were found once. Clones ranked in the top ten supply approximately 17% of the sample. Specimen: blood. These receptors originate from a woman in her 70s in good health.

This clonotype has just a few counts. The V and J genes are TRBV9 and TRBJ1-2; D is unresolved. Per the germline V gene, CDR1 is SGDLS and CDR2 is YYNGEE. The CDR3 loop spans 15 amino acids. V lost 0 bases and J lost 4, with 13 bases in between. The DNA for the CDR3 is TGTGCCAGCAGCGTAGGGGCTTCCGAAACCTATGGCTACACCTTC. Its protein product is CASSVGASETYGYTF.

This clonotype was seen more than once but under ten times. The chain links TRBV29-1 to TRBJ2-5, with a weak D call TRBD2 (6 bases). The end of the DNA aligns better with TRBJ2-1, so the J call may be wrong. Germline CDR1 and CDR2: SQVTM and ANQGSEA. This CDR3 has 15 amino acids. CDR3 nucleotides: TGCAGCGTTGAAGATCCCTTCGGGACTCCCCGCGGACAGTTCTTC. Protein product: CSVEDPFGTPRGQFF.

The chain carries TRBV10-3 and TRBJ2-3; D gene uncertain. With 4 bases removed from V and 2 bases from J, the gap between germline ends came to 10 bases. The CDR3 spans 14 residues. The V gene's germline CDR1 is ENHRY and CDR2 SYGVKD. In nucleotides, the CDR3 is TGTGCCATCAGTGGGGATTGGACCACAGATACGCAGTATTTT. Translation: CAISGDWTTDTQYF.

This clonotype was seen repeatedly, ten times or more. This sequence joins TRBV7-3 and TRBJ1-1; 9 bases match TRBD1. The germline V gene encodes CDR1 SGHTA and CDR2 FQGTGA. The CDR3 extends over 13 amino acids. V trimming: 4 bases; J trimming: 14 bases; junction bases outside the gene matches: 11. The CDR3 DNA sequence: TGTGCCAGCAGCTCAGGGCGGAACAGGGGGCTCTTCTTT. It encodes CASSSGRNRGLFF.

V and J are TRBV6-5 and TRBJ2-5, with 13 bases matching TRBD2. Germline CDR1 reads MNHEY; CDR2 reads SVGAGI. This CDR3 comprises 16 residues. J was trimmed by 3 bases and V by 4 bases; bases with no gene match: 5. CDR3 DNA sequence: TGTGCCAGCAGTTCTAGGACTAGCGGGGGTAAAGAGACCCAGTACTTC. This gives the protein CASSSRTSGGKETQYF.

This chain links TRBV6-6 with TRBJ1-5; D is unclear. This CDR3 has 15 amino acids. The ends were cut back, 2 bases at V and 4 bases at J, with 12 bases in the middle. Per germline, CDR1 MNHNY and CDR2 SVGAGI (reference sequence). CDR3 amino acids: CASSYTVAENQPQHF. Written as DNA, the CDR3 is TGTGCCAGCAGTTACACAGTTGCCGAAAATCAGCCCCAGCATTTT.

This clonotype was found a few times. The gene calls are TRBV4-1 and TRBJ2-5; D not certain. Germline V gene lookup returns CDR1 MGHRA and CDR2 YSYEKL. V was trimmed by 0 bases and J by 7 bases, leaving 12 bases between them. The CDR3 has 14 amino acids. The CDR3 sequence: CASSQDYSSGTQYF. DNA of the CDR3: TGCGCCAGCAGCCAAGATTACTCGTCGGGGACCCAGTACTTC.

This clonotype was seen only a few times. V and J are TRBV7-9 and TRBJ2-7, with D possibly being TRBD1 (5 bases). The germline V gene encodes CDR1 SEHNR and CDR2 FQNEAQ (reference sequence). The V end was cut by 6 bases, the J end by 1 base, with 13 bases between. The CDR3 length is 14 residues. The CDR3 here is CASSSRSGSYEQYF. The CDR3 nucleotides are TGTGCCAGCAGTTCCAGGTCAGGGTCCTACGAGCAGTACTTC.

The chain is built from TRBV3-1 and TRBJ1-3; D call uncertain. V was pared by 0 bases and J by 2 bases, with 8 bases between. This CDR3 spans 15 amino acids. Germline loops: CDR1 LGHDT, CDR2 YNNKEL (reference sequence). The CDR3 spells CASSQDGSTGNTIYF. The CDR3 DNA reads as TGTGCCAGCAGCCAAGATGGCAGCACTGGAAACACCATATATTTT.

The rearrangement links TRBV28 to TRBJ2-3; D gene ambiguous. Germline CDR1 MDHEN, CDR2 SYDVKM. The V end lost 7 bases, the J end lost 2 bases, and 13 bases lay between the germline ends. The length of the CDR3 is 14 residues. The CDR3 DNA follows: TGTGCCAGCACCCAGCTATCTCCCACAGATACGCAGTATTTT. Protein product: CASTQLSPTDTQYF.

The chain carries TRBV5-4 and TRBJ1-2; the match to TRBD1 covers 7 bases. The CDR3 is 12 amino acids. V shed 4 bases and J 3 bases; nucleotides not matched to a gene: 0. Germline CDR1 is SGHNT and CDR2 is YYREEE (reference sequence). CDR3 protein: CASSDRDYGYTF. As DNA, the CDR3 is TGTGCCAGCAGCGACAGGGACTATGGCTACACCTTC.

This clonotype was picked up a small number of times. The CDR3 reads CSAMTGATNEKLFF. The DNA for the CDR3 is TGCAGTGCTATGACAGGGGCTACCAATGAAAAACTGTTTTTT. The V call is TRBV20-1, the J call TRBJ1-4; 8 nucleotides line up with TRBD1. Germline V lookup: CDR1 DFQATT, CDR2 SNEGSKA (reference sequence). Trimming at V came to 4 bases and at J to 5 bases, leaving 6 bases not matched to a gene. CDR3 length equals 14 residues.

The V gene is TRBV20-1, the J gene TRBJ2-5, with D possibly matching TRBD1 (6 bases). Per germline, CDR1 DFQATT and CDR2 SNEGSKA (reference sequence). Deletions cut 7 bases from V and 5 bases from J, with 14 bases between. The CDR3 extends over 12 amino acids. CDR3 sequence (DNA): TGCAGTGGGATGATGAGGGGGGAGACCCAGTACTTC. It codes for CSGMMRGETQYF.

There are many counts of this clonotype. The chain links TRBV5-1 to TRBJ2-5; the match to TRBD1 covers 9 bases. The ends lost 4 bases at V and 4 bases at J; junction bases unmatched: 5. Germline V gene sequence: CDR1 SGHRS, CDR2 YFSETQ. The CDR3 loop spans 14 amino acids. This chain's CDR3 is CASSTGQGRETQYF. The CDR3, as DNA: TGCGCCAGCAGCACGGGACAGGGACGAGAGACCCAGTACTTC.

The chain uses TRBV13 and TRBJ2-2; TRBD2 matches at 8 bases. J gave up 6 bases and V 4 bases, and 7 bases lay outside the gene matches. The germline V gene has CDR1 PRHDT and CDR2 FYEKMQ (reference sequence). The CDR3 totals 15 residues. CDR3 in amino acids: CASSSGLAGAGELFF. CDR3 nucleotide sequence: TGTGCCAGCAGCTCCGGACTAGCCGGCGCCGGGGAGCTGTTTTTT.

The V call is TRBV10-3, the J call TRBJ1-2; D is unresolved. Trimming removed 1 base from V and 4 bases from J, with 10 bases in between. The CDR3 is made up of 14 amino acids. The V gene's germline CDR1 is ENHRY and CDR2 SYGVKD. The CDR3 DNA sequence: TGTGCCATCAGTGAGTTCGTCGTGTCCTATGGCTACACCTTC. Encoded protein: CAISEFVVSYGYTF.

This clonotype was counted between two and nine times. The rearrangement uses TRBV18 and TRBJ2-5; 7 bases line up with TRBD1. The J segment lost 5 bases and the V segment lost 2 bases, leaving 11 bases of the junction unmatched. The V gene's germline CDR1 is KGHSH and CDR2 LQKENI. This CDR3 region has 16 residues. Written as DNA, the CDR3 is TGTGCCAGCTCACCAAGTGGACAGGCCCCTGAGGAGACCCAGTACTTC. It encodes CASSPSGQAPEETQYF.

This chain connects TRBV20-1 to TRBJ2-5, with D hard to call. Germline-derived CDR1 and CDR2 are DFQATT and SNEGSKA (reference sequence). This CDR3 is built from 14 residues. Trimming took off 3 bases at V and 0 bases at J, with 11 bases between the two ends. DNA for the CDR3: TGCAGTGCTAGCCCCAGCACATACCAAGAGACCCAGTACTTC. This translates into CSASPSTYQETQYF.

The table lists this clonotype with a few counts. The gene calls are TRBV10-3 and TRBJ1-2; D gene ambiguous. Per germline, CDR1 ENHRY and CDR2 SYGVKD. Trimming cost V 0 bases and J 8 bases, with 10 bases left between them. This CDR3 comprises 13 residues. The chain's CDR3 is CAISESSGLGYTF. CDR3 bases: TGTGCCATCAGTGAGTCTTCGGGGTTGGGCTACACCTTC.

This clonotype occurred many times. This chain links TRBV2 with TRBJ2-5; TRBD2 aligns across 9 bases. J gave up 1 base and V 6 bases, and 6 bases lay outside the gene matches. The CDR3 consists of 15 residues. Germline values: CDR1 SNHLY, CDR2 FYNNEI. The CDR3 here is CASSGTSMAQETQYF. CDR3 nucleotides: TGTGCCAGCAGCGGGACTAGCATGGCCCAAGAGACCCAGTACTTC. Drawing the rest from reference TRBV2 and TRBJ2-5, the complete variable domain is EPEVTQTPSHQVTQMGQEVILRCVPISNHLYFYWYRQILGQKVEFLVSFYNNEISEKSEIFDDQFSVERPDGSNFTLKIRSTKLEDSAMYFCASSGTSMAQETQYFGPGTRLLVL.

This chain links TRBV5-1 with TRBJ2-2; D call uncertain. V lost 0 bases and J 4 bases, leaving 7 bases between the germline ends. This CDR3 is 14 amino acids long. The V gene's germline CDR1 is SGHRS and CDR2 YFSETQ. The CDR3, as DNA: TGCGCCAGCAGCTTGGATAGTTCCACCGGGGAGCTGTTTTTT. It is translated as CASSLDSSTGELFF.

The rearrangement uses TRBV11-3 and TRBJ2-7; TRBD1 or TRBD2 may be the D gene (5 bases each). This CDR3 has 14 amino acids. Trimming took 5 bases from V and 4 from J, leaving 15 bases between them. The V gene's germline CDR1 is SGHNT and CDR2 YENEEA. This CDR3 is CASSLGTDDYEQYF. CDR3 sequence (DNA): TGTGCCAGCAGCCTCGGGACGGATGATTACGAGCAGTACTTC.

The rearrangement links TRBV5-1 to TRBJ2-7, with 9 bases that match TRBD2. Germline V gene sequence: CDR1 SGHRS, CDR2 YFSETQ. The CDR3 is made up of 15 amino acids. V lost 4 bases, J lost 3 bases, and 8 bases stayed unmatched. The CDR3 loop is CASSPLPAGGYEQYF. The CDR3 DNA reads TGCGCCAGCAGCCCCCTCCCAGCGGGGGGCTACGAGCAGTACTTC.

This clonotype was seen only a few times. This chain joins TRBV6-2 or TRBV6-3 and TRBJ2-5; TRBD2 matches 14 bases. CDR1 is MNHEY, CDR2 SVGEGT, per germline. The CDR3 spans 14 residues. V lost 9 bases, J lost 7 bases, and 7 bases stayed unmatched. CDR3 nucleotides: TGTGCCAGTGGGAAAGGACTAGCGGGGGGGACCCAGTACTTC. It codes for CASGKGLAGGTQYF.

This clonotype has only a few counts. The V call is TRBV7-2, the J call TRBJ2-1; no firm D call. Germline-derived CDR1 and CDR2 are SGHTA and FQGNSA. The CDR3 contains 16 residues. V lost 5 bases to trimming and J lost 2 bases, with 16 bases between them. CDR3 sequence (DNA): TGTGCCAGCAGCCCGGGTGGCAGCGCTGCCTACAATGAGCAGTTCTTC. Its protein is CASSPGGSAAYNEQFF.

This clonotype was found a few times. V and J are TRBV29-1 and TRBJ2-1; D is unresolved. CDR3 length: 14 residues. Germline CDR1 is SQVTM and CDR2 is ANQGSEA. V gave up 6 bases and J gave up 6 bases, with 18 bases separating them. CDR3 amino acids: CSVARAITSNEQFF. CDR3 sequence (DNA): TGCAGCGTCGCCCGGGCGATAACGTCCAATGAGCAGTTCTTC.